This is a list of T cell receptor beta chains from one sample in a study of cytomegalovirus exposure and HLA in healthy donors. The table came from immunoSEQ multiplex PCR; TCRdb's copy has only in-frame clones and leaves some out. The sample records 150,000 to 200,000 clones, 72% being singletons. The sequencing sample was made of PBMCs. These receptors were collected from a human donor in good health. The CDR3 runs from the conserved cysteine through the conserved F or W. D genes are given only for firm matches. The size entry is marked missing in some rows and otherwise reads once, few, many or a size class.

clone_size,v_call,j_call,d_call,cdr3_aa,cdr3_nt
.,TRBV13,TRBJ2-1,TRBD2,CASSRAQPGGGVTGEQFF,TGTGCCAGCAGCCGTGCCCAGCCCGGCGGGGGGGTAACCGGTGAGCAGTTCTTC
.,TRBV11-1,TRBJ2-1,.,CASKHRQSAYNEQFF,TGTGCCAGCAAGCACCGACAGTCGGCCTACAATGAGCAGTTCTTC
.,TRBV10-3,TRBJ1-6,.,CAISEDGWSYNSPLHF,TGTGCCATCAGTGAGGACGGGTGGTCCTATAATTCACCCCTCCACTTT
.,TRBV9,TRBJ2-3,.,CASSVLSSSTDTQYF,TGTGCCAGCAGCGTACTGAGCTCTAGCACAGATACGCAGTATTTT
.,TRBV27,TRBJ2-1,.,CASSFINRVYEQFF,TGTGCCAGCAGTTTTATTAACAGGGTATATGAGCAGTTCTTC
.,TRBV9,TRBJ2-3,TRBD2,CASSLGTSGTDTQYF,TGTGCCAGCAGCCTCGGGACTAGCGGGACAGATACGCAGTATTTT
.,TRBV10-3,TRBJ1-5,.,CAISEGRELNQPQHF,TGTGCCATCAGTGAGGGCAGGGAACTAAATCAGCCCCAGCATTTT
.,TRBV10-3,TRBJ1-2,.,CAISEGYGTNNYGYTF,TGTGCCATCAGTGAGGGGTACGGGACAAATAACTATGGCTACACCTTC
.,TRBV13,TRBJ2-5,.,CASSPFGGETQYF,TGTGCCAGCAGCCCCTTTGGGGGCGAGACCCAGTACTTC
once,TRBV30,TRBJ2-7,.,CAWSVPSTYEQYF,TGTGCCTGGAGTGTACCTTCTACCTACGAGCAGTACTTC
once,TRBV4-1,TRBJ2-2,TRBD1,CASSPGQGAATGELFF,TGCGCCAGCAGCCCGGGACAGGGGGCGGCCACCGGGGAGCTGTTTTTT
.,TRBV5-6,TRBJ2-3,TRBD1,CASSYPTGEVTDTQYF,TGTGCCAGCAGCTACCCGACAGGGGAGGTCACAGATACGCAGTATTTT
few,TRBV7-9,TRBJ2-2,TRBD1,CASSARQGTGELFF,TGTGCCAGCAGCGCCCGACAGGGAACCGGGGAGCTGTTTTTT
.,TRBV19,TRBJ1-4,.,CASSIGAVRNEKLFF,TGTGCCAGTAGTATTGGGGCAGTCAGGAATGAAAAACTGTTTTTT
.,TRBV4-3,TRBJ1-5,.,CASSQDMLQPQHF,TGCGCCAGCAGCCAAGATATGTTACAGCCCCAGCATTTT
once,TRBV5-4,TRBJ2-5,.,CASSPRAGASETQYF,TGTGCCAGCAGCCCGCGTGCGGGGGCATCAGAGACCCAGTACTTC
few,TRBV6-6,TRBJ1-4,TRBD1,CASREMDRAGEKLFF,TGTGCCAGCAGGGAAATGGACAGGGCGGGGGAAAAACTGTTTTTT
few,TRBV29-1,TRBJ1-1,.,CSILLQVPNEAFF,TGCAGCATTTTACTACAGGTGCCCAATGAAGCTTTCTTT
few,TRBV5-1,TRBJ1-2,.,CASSLELSQENGYTF,TGCGCCAGCAGCTTGGAGTTGTCTCAGGAAAATGGCTACACCTTC
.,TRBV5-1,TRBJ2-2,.,CASSLSRASTGELFF,TGCGCCAGCAGCTTGTCCAGGGCGAGCACCGGGGAGCTGTTTTTT
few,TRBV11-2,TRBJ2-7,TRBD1,CASSPDGTGGRGEQYF,TGTGCCAGCAGCCCAGACGGGACAGGGGGACGTGGCGAGCAGTACTTC
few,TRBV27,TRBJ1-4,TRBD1,CASGGRRTGGGFGKLFF,TGTGCCAGCGGGGGACGCCGCACAGGGGGCGGTTTCGGAAAACTGTTTTTT
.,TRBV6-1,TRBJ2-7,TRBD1,CASSWGTGGYEQYF,TGTGCCAGCAGCTGGGGGACAGGGGGCTACGAGCAGTACTTC
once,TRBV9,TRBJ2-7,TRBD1,CASSVAGTGSSEQYF,TGTGCCAGCAGCGTAGCCGGGACAGGGAGCTCCGAGCAGTACTTC
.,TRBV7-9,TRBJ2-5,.,CASSSVRDLYQETQYF,TGTGCCAGCAGCTCAGTCCGGGACTTGTACCAAGAGACCCAGTACTTC
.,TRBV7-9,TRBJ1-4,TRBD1,CASSQGATNEKLFF,TGTGCCAGTAGTCAGGGGGCTACTAATGAAAAACTGTTTTTT
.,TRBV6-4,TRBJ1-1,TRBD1,CASSDRTGVNTEAFF,TGTGCCAGCAGTGACCGGACAGGAGTGAACACTGAAGCTTTCTTT
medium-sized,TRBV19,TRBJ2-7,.,CASSIESGDEQYF,TGTGCCAGTAGTATAGAGTCGGGAGACGAGCAGTACTTC
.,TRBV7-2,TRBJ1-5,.,CASSLESGEDQPQHF,TGTGCCAGCAGCTTAGAATCCGGGGAAGATCAGCCCCAGCATTTT
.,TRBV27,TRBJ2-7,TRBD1,CASSLSPPGGSYEQYF,TGTGCCAGCAGTTTATCGCCCCCAGGGGGTAGCTACGAGCAGTACTTC
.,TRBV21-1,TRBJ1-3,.,CASSKVQGPASSGNTIYF,TGTGCCAGCAGCAAAGTCCAGGGCCCCGCATCATCTGGAAACACCATATATTTT
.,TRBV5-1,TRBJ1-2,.,CASSLAENYGYTF,TGCGCCAGCAGCTTGGCCGAGAACTATGGCTACACCTTC
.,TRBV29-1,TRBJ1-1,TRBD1,CSVGTGVTEAFF,TGCAGCGTTGGAACAGGGGTGACTGAAGCTTTCTTT
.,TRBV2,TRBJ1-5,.,CASSPRVSNQPQHF,TGTGCCAGCAGTCCCCGAGTTAGCAATCAGCCCCAGCATTTT
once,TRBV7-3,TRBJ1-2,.,CASSPGSGGGYGYTF,TGTGCCAGCAGCCCCGGCAGCGGAGGCGGATATGGCTACACCTTC
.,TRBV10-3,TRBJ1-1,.,CAMRGDWDTEAFF,TGTGCCATGCGGGGGGATTGGGACACTGAAGCTTTCTTT
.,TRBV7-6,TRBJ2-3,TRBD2,CASSSGGALFLTDTQYF,TGTGCCAGCAGCTCCGGGGGGGCCTTGTTTTTAACAGATACGCAGTATTTT
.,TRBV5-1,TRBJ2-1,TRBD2,CASSVGLAGDNEQFF,TGCGCCAGCAGCGTGGGACTAGCGGGTGACAATGAGCAGTTCTTC
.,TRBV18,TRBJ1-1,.,CASSPSTGGFTEAFF,TGTGCCAGCTCACCCTCGACCGGGGGTTTTACTGAAGCTTTCTTT